This passage covers 16 T cell receptor beta chains from one sample sequenced in a study of beta chain features in type 1 diabetes. Study observations and caveats: The study found moderately but significantly shorter TCRB CDR3s in all four CD4+ subsets of Type 1 diabetes patients.

The antigens of these receptors remain unknown. Isolated RNA was reverse transcribed in full, so expressed TCRB transcripts were sequenced. Measured with immunoSEQ multiplex PCR; TCRdb has only the in-frame clones, and not every one. This sample carries 550,000 to 850,000 clones, over 10% of them seen once, and the ten largest clones take less than 0.025%. Sequences were obtained from naive CD4+ T cells from blood. All receptors derive from a man aged 18 to 30 with type 1 diabetes.

In this sample, this clone turned up a few times. This rearrangement joins TRBV5-1 to TRBJ1-1, with no clear D. Between the trimmed V and J ends, which lost 3 bases and 7 bases, there was a span of 10 bases. Germline loops: CDR1 SGHRS, CDR2 YFSETQ. The CDR3 is made up of 12 amino acids. CDR3 in DNA: TGCGCCAGCAGCTCCTTGTGGGATGAAGCTTTCTTT. Translation: CASSSLWDEAFF.

The chain joins TRBV30 to TRBJ1-1; D is unresolved. Germline V gives CDR1 GTSNPN, CDR2 SVGIG (reference sequence). The CDR3 has 12 residues. V was pared by 2 bases and J by 11 bases, with 15 bases between. The CDR3 loop reads CAWSLETPWAFF. The CDR3 DNA is TGTGCCTGGAGTCTCGAGACCCCGTGGGCTTTCTTT.

This clone showed up just a few times. The chain couples TRBV10-3 to TRBJ2-7; D gene ambiguous. Between the trimmed V and J ends, which lost 2 bases and 4 bases, there was a span of 15 bases. Germline V gives CDR1 ENHRY, CDR2 SYGVKD. The CDR3 is made up of 15 amino acids. The CDR3 spells CAISEVGPTQYEQYF. Written as DNA, the CDR3 is TGTGCCATCAGTGAGGTAGGCCCAACCCAGTACGAGCAGTACTTC.

This clone appeared a few times. The V call is TRBV11-2, the J call TRBJ2-1; D gene unclear. The length of the CDR3 is 14 residues. V dropped 3 bases and J dropped 6 bases, with 12 bases sitting between them. Germline V lookup: CDR1 SGHAT, CDR2 FQNNGV. CDR3 residues: CASSFVTATNEQFF. The CDR3 DNA is TGTGCCAGCAGCTTCGTAACAGCCACCAATGAGCAGTTCTTC.

This clone was counted only a few times. The chain uses TRBV7-9 and TRBJ2-1, with 8 bases aligning to TRBD1. There are 15 residues in the CDR3. Unmatched junction bases numbered 8, after V lost 5 bases and J lost 5 bases. CDR1 and CDR2 from the germline V gene are SEHNR and FQNEAQ (reference sequence). The CDR3 is CASSLSRQGNNEQFF. The DNA for the CDR3 is TGTGCCAGCAGCCTGTCTAGACAGGGGAACAATGAGCAGTTCTTC.

The genes are TRBV10-3 and TRBJ2-1, with D maybe TRBD2 (6 bases). Trimming took 6 bases from V and 3 from J, leaving 21 bases between them. CDR1 and CDR2 from the germline V gene are ENHRY and SYGVKD. CDR3 length: 17 amino acids. CDR3 amino acids: CAIRPGGTAEDYNEQFF. In nucleotides, the CDR3 is TGTGCCATCAGGCCCGGGGGTACAGCGGAGGACTACAATGAGCAGTTCTTC.

CDR3 residues: CASSDPGTGVENEQFF. In nucleotides, the CDR3 is TGTGCCAGCAGCGATCCCGGGACAGGGGTGGAAAATGAGCAGTTCTTC. V and J are TRBV21-1 and TRBJ2-1; TRBD1 is the table's D call, not checked against the DNA. TRBV21-1 is labeled a pseudogene. The CDR3 runs 16 residues.

The chain couples TRBV9 to TRBJ2-3, with 8 bases that match TRBD1. The CDR3 is 15 amino acids. The J segment lost 4 bases and the V segment lost 1 base, leaving 5 bases of the junction unmatched. Germline V gene data show CDR1 as SGDLS and CDR2 as YYNGEE. The CDR3 reads CASSVQPGGADTQYF. For the CDR3, the DNA is TGTGCCAGCAGCGTACAACCAGGGGGCGCAGATACGCAGTATTTT.

The V gene is TRBV5-6, the J gene TRBJ1-1; D gene unclear. Germline CDR1 SGHDT, CDR2 YYEEEE. V dropped 3 bases and J dropped 1 base, with 10 bases sitting between them. This CDR3 spans 14 amino acids. DNA of the CDR3: TGTGCCAGCAGCTCCGACGTAGCGAACACTGAAGCTTTCTTT. Translated, it gives CASSSDVANTEAFF.

The chain recombines TRBV7-2 with TRBJ2-5; tentative D call: TRBD2 (6 bases). The CDR3 spans 14 residues. Germline lookup yields CDR1 SGHTA and CDR2 FQGNSA. Deletions cut 6 bases from V and 3 bases from J, with 14 bases between. The CDR3 loop is CASRPSLAEETQYF. CDR3 sequence (DNA): TGTGCCAGCAGGCCCAGCTTAGCGGAAGAGACCCAGTACTTC.

The chain recombines TRBV7-6 with TRBJ2-1, with TRBD2 as a possible D gene (6 bases). The V end lost 0 bases, the J end lost 7 bases, and 13 bases lay between the germline ends. The CDR3 contains 15 residues. Germline lookup yields CDR1 SGHVS and CDR2 FNYEAQ. The CDR3 DNA reads TGTGCCAGCAGCTTAGCGAGGCACCGGGGGAATGAGCAGTTCTTC. It encodes CASSLARHRGNEQFF.

The V gene is TRBV6-1, the J gene TRBJ1-2, with unresolved D. The CDR3 is 13 amino acids. CDR1 is MNHNS, CDR2 SASEGT, per germline. V was pared by 7 bases and J by 2 bases, with 11 bases between. The CDR3 DNA sequence: TGTGCCAGCACCCCCGGGGTCAACTATGGCTACACCTTC. Its translation: CASTPGVNYGYTF.

The sample holds a few counts of this clone. The rearrangement uses TRBV7-9 and TRBJ1-6; a weak D match, TRBD1 (6 bases). From germline, CDR1 is SEHNR and CDR2 FQNEAQ (reference sequence). The CDR3 contains 15 residues. V was trimmed by 5 bases and J by 9 bases, leaving 17 bases between them. The CDR3 sequence is CASSPGDSIISPLHF. The CDR3 DNA sequence: TGTGCCAGCAGCCCAGGGGATTCTATAATTTCACCCCTCCACTTT.

This clone was recorded a few times. The chain couples TRBV25-1 to TRBJ2-1, with 8 bases lining up with TRBD1. CDR1 MGHDK and CDR2 SYGVNS come from the germline V gene. This CDR3 region has 15 residues. V trimming: 3 bases; J trimming: 6 bases; junction bases outside the gene matches: 7. CDR3 sequence: CASSDTQGALNEQFF. The CDR3, as DNA: TGTGCCAGCAGTGATACCCAGGGGGCCCTCAATGAGCAGTTCTTC.

This chain links TRBV13 with TRBJ1-1; no firm D call. Germline V gives CDR1 PRHDT, CDR2 FYEKMQ (reference sequence). V was clipped by 4 bases and J by 6 bases, with 15 bases between them. CDR3 length: 14 amino acids. This chain's CDR3 is CASSYAASVAEAFF. The DNA for the CDR3 is TGTGCCAGCAGCTATGCCGCGTCCGTCGCTGAAGCTTTCTTT.

This rearrangement joins TRBV13 to TRBJ2-7; weak D call: TRBD2 (6 bases). V was pared by 5 bases and J by 5 bases, with 16 bases between. Germline loops: CDR1 PRHDT, CDR2 FYEKMQ (reference sequence). This CDR3 spans 14 amino acids. The CDR3, as DNA: TGTGCCAGCAGCAGGGGACTCCCTGGGGACGAGCAGTACTTC. Protein: CASSRGLPGDEQYF.